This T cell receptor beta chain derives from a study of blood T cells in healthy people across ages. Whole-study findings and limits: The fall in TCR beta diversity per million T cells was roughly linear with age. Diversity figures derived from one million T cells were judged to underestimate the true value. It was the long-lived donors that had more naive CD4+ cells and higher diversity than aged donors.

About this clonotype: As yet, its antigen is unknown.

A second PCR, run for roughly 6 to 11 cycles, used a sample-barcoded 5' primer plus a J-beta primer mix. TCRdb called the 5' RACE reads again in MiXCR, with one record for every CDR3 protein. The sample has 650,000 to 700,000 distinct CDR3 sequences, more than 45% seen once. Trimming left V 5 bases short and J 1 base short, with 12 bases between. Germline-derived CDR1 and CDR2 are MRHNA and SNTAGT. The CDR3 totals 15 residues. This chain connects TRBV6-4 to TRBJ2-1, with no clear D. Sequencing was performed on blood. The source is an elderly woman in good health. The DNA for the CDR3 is TGTGCCAGCAGTAACGAGGCAGGATCCTACAATGAGCAGTTCTTC. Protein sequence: CASSNEAGSYNEQFF.